The sample holds many counts of the clone carrying this T cell receptor (beta chain). These data come from a study of T-cell reconstitution after alpha-beta-depleted transplantation in children. CDR1 and CDR2 (germline): DFQATT, SNEGSKA (reference sequence). This CDR3 is built from 17 residues. After removal of 0 bases from V and 5 bases from J, the junction contained 13 bases not matched to a gene. TCRbeta library construction was performed incorporating unique molecular identifiers. TCRdb reprocessed the PCR reads via MiXCR and lists one record per CDR3 protein. The table has about 420,000 distinct CDR3 sequences, approximately 10% seen once.

The chain combines TRBV20-1 with TRBJ2-5; 9 nucleotides align to TRBD2. Sequenced here: PBMCs from the stem cell graft donor, sampled from the stem cell graft. The TCR comes from a human donor who donated a stem cell graft to a child with acute myeloid leukemia. CDR3 protein: CSARDLFGIAGVETQYF. Written as DNA, the CDR3 is TGCAGTGCTAGAGATCTCTTCGGGATAGCGGGAGTTGAGACCCAGTACTTC.